The text below deals with one TCR beta chain. The sample is drawn from a study of blood T cell repertoires in COVID-19. Study as a whole: Both acute and convalescent COVID-19 samples were obtained from the United States, Italy and Spain.

The method was immunoSEQ multiplex PCR; TCRdb's version includes in-frame clones alone and lacks a portion of them. The table includes some 98,000 clones, around 82% detected once. Germline V gene sequence: CDR1 KGHDR, CDR2 SFDVKD. CDR3 length: 15 residues. The J segment lost 2 bases and the V segment lost 3 bases, leaving 0 bases of the junction unmatched. The sample was peripheral blood. The chain employs TRBV24-1 and TRBJ2-5; 12 bases map to TRBD2. The source is an older man with active or convalescent COVID-19. The CDR3 is CATSDGTSGQETQYF. DNA of the CDR3: TGTGCCACCAGTGATGGGACTAGCGGGCAAGAGACCCAGTACTTC.